A selection of T cell receptor beta chains follows, all from one sample in a study of T cells in Graves' hyperthyroidism and ophthalmopathy. Each CDR3 protein gets one entry after TCRdb re-called the multiplex PCR reads with MiXCR. The sample shows around 200,000 distinct CDR3 sequences, over 15% of them seen only once. The sample comprised blood. These receptors all come from a woman in her forties or fifties with Graves' hyperthyroidism. Both conserved end residues are trimmed from each CDR3.

V gene: TRBV28; CDR3 protein: ASIPAGATQETQY
V gene: TRBV7-8; CDR3 protein: ASSLTSGRVTGNTIY
V gene: TRBV20-1; CDR3 protein: SAPGGAPSGANVLT
V gene: TRBV6-1; CDR3 protein: ASSGGKPNQPQH
V gene: TRBV20-1; CDR3 protein: SARLGVGLPQH
V gene: TRBV28; CDR3 protein: ASRGTGGANQPQH
V gene: TRBV19; CDR3 protein: ASSRGASTEAF
V gene: TRBV7-9; CDR3 protein: ASSYPGPSSYNEQF
V gene: TRBV20-1; CDR3 protein: SASIGDQPQH
V gene: TRBV7-8; CDR3 protein: ASSLGGQGDGYT
V gene: TRBV19; CDR3 protein: ASSDPGQGNAEAF
V gene: TRBV4-1; CDR3 protein: ASSPVNEGTDTQY
V gene: TRBV28; CDR3 protein: ASGNYGYT
V gene: TRBV7-9; CDR3 protein: ASSPRVGGEHSYNEQF
V gene: TRBV5-4; CDR3 protein: ASSLVSDTQY
V gene: TRBV6-1; CDR3 protein: ASSRKTGADRQPQH
V gene: TRBV5-1; CDR3 protein: ASSLGGAEEKLF
V gene: TRBV19; CDR3 protein: ASSATGVDVREKLF
V gene: TRBV10-3; CDR3 protein: AISESETGPSSYNSPLH
V gene: TRBV6-1; CDR3 protein: ASSPRPPGAEGANVLT
V gene: TRBV2; CDR3 protein: ASSGTGSQAYNEQF
V gene: TRBV12-3/TRBV12-4; CDR3 protein: ASILFPGSTGELF
V gene: TRBV6-2/TRBV6-3; CDR3 protein: ASTSLGGGHQPQH
V gene: TRBV24-1; CDR3 protein: ATSQGQGVNTEAF
V gene: TRBV7-9; CDR3 protein: ASLWTGDQETQY
V gene: TRBV5-1; CDR3 protein: ASRLQGQEGEELF
V gene: TRBV6-2/TRBV6-3; CDR3 protein: ASRMGGGGAFIYEQF
V gene: TRBV5-1; CDR3 protein: ASSLERLSDEKLF
V gene: TRBV4-2; CDR3 protein: ASSQAGRGTGELF
V gene: TRBV6-5; CDR3 protein: ASSYSSEGSGNTIY
V gene: TRBV15; CDR3 protein: ATSRDLGDSNSPLH
V gene: TRBV24-1; CDR3 protein: ATMTYRGEEQF
V gene: TRBV15; CDR3 protein: ATSRRRRTAETQY
V gene: TRBV2; CDR3 protein: ASSFGTSGSNEQF
V gene: TRBV6-2/TRBV6-3; CDR3 protein: ASSYSKHYNEQF